The rows below give T cell receptor beta chains drawn from one sample of a study of T cells in Graves' hyperthyroidism and ophthalmopathy. TCRdb fed the multiplex PCR reads into MiXCR, producing one record per CDR3 protein. The data show some 770,000 distinct CDR3 sequences, roughly 15% seen once. The sample taken for sequencing was blood. The receptors shown here come from a man younger than 35 with Graves' hyperthyroidism. Each CDR3 is given with its conserved first and last residue. D genes are given only for firm matches. Clone size, where shown, is once, few, many, or a class for clones that have expanded.

CDR3nt,CDR3aa,j_gene,d_gene,abundance,v_gene
TGTGCCAGCAGGTCAGACCGTAACTATGGCTACACCTTC,CASRSDRNYGYTF,TRBJ1-2,.,.,TRBV25-1
TGTGCCAGCAGCCGGGGGCGCGGCAGGGACTACACCTTC,CASSRGRGRDYTF,TRBJ1-2,.,.,TRBV3-1
TGCGCCAGCAGACAATTCGGGACTAGAGGTACAGATACGCAGTATTTT,CASRQFGTRGTDTQYF,TRBJ2-3,TRBD2,few,TRBV5-1
TGTGCCAGCTGCCGGGACAGGGGAGGGGAGACCCAGTACTTC,CASCRDRGGETQYF,TRBJ2-5,TRBD1,.,TRBV7-2
TGCAGCGTTGCACGGGACAGGGGCGGCACAGATACGCAGTATTTT,CSVARDRGGTDTQYF,TRBJ2-3,TRBD1,many,TRBV29-1
TGTGCCAGCAGCTTAGTAGTGAGAGATAATTCACCCCTCCACTTT,CASSLVVRDNSPLHF,TRBJ1-6,.,.,TRBV7-9
TGTGCCAGCAGCGTCCACAGGGGAAGCACAGATACGCAGTATTTT,CASSVHRGSTDTQYF,TRBJ2-3,TRBD1,many,TRBV11-2
TGTGCCAGCAGCTCGAACCCTAACAGAGACAATGAGCAGTTCTTC,CASSSNPNRDNEQFF,TRBJ2-1,.,many,TRBV13
TGTGCCAGCAGTTATCCGGGACAGGGCGACTATGGCTACACCTTC,CASSYPGQGDYGYTF,TRBJ1-2,TRBD1,.,TRBV6-5
TGCAGTGCGCCCCCCCCAGGGCGGGCGCAGTATTTT,CSAPPPGRAQYF,TRBJ2-3,.,.,TRBV20-1
TGTGCCAGCAGTGGGGGGACAGGTCTCTCTGGGGCCAACGTCCTGACTTTC,CASSGGTGLSGANVLTF,TRBJ2-6,TRBD1,few,TRBV2
TGCGCCAGCAGCCAAGACGGAGGGGTCACTGAAGCTTTCTTT,CASSQDGGVTEAFF,TRBJ1-1,.,.,TRBV4-3
TGCAGTGCTTACGCCGGGAGGGGAACAGATACGCAGTGTTTT,CSAYAGRGTDTQCF,TRBJ2-3,TRBD2,few,TRBV20-1
TGTGCCAGCAGTTCCTCCGGGACAGTCTATAATTCACCCCTCCACTTT,CASSSSGTVYNSPLHF,TRBJ1-6,TRBD1,.,TRBV28
TGTGCCAGCAGTAAAAGACAGGGGAGTACCCTGTATAGTGAGCAGTTCTTC,CASSKRQGSTLYSEQFF,TRBJ2-1,TRBD1,many,TRBV28
TGTGCCAGCGGGGCTCTAGGAAACACCATATATTTT,CASGALGNTIYF,TRBJ1-3,.,few,TRBV2
TGTGCCTGGAGTATACAGGGGTCGAGCAATCAGCCCCAGCATTTT,CAWSIQGSSNQPQHF,TRBJ1-5,TRBD1,.,TRBV30
TGTGCCAGCAGCCTAGAGGGACAGGGTGGAGAGACCCAGTACTTC,CASSLEGQGGETQYF,TRBJ2-5,TRBD1,.,TRBV7-2
TGTGCCAGCAGAGGTGACAGGGGCAATGGCTACACCTTC,CASRGDRGNGYTF,TRBJ1-2,TRBD1,many,TRBV2
TGTGCCAGCAGCTTACTAGCTGGTGAGCAGTTCTTC,CASSLLAGEQFF,TRBJ2-1,.,few,TRBV7-2
TGTGCCAGCAGGGGGACAGGACTCTACAATGAGCAGTTCTTC,CASRGTGLYNEQFF,TRBJ2-1,TRBD1,.,TRBV2
TGTGCCACCTTAGCCCAGGGGTTCGATCAGCCCCAGCATTTT,CATLAQGFDQPQHF,TRBJ1-5,.,.,TRBV6-1
TGTGCCAGCAGCTTAGGGGGGACTAGCGCGTCCTACGAGCAGTACTTC,CASSLGGTSASYEQYF,TRBJ2-7,TRBD2,.,TRBV7-2
TGTGCCAGCAGTTTAAGTTTGGCAGGTTCCGGGGAGCTGTTTTTT,CASSLSLAGSGELFF,TRBJ2-2,.,many,TRBV12-3/TRBV12-4
TGTGCCAGCAGTTCACGGACTAGCGGGGACGAGCAGTACTTC,CASSSRTSGDEQYF,TRBJ2-7,TRBD2,.,TRBV6-2/TRBV6-3
TGTGCCAGCACCTCTTTTGGGACAGGGAACCCCTACGAGCAGTACTTC,CASTSFGTGNPYEQYF,TRBJ2-7,TRBD1,many,TRBV28
TGTGCCAGCAGCTTGGGGGGAGGGCCGTTATACGAGCAGTACTTC,CASSLGGGPLYEQYF,TRBJ2-7,TRBD2,.,TRBV7-2
TGTGCCTGGAGTATCAGACACGAGCAGTACTTC,CAWSIRHEQYF,TRBJ2-7,.,many,TRBV30
TGTGCCAGCAGGGAGCGGGGATCCTACAATGAGCAGTTCTTC,CASRERGSYNEQFF,TRBJ2-1,TRBD2,.,TRBV6-2/TRBV6-3
TGTGCCAGCAGTTACACGACTAGCGGGAGATATCTCTACAATGAGCAGTTCTTC,CASSYTTSGRYLYNEQFF,TRBJ2-1,TRBD2,many,TRBV6-5
TGTGCCAGCAGTGACCGGACAGGGGGGGCGCAGCCCCAGCATTTT,CASSDRTGGAQPQHF,TRBJ1-5,TRBD1,many,TRBV6-1
TGTGCCAGCAGCCCGAGAGGGGCGGCCTACGAGCAGTACTTC,CASSPRGAAYEQYF,TRBJ2-7,.,many,TRBV7-9
TGTGCCAGTAGTATACTCTCGGGGGCGAATCAGCCCCAGCATTTT,CASSILSGANQPQHF,TRBJ1-5,.,.,TRBV19
TGTGCCGTGGGAGGCGGGAGAGGGCCCGGGGAGCTGTTTTTT,CAVGGGRGPGELFF,TRBJ2-2,TRBD2,.,TRBV13
TGCAGTGCTGCACCGGGACAGGGGTTTAACGAGCAGTACTTC,CSAAPGQGFNEQYF,TRBJ2-7,TRBD1,.,TRBV20-1
TGTGCCAGCAGTTGGGACAGCTCTGGGGCCAACGTCCTGACTTTC,CASSWDSSGANVLTF,TRBJ2-6,TRBD1,.,TRBV12-3/TRBV12-4
TGTGCCAGCAGTGTACCGGGACAGGGGAACTATGGCTACACCTTC,CASSVPGQGNYGYTF,TRBJ1-2,TRBD1,many,TRBV28
TGTGCCAGCAGCGTAGGGTGGTCAGGAGGAAGGGAGACCCAGTACTTC,CASSVGWSGGRETQYF,TRBJ2-5,.,.,TRBV9
TGTGCCAGCAGTCTCCGACAGGGCCCCAATCAGCCCCAGCATTTT,CASSLRQGPNQPQHF,TRBJ1-5,TRBD1,.,TRBV27
TGCGCCAGCAGCCAAGAGGGCAGGGGCACTGAAGCTTTCTTT,CASSQEGRGTEAFF,TRBJ1-1,.,.,TRBV4-1
TGCGCCAGCAGCACGGGACTAGTTTTCGATGAGCAGTTCTTC,CASSTGLVFDEQFF,TRBJ2-1,TRBD2,few,TRBV5-1
TGTGCCAGCAGGCAGGGGGGCCTGGGGGTCTATGGCTACACCTTC,CASRQGGLGVYGYTF,TRBJ1-2,TRBD1,many,TRBV28
TGTGCCAGCAGCCATCTCCCCATACCCGCCTACGAGCAGTACTTC,CASSHLPIPAYEQYF,TRBJ2-7,.,once,TRBV11-2
TGTGCCAGCTCATCGACAGGGCTAGGCAATCAGCCCCAGCATTTT,CASSSTGLGNQPQHF,TRBJ1-5,TRBD1,.,TRBV27
TGTGCCAGCAGTGAAGGGACTGCACCGAATGAGCAGTTCTTC,CASSEGTAPNEQFF,TRBJ2-1,.,many,TRBV2
TGCGCCAGCAGCTTGGAGGGACCGAAATTGGCTGAAGCTTTCTTT,CASSLEGPKLAEAFF,TRBJ1-1,.,.,TRBV5-1
TGTGCCATCAGTGAGTCGACTGTCGGGGGCGGTCAAGAGACCCAGTACTTC,CAISESTVGGGQETQYF,TRBJ2-5,.,few,TRBV10-3
TGTGCCAGCAGCTACACGGTCTATGGCTACACCTTC,CASSYTVYGYTF,TRBJ1-2,.,many,TRBV28
TGTGCCAACAGTTCTGTATACCAAGAGACCCAGTACTTC,CANSSVYQETQYF,TRBJ2-5,.,.,TRBV27
TGTGCCAGCAGCCAAGATTGGGGGGTAAGGGGCACTGAAGCTTTCTTT,CASSQDWGVRGTEAFF,TRBJ1-1,.,many,TRBV3-1
TGTGCTAGCAGCCACGGTAGCGGCTCCACAGATACGCAGTATTTT,CASSHGSGSTDTQYF,TRBJ2-3,.,few,TRBV7-7
TGTGCGAGCGCCCCGGGACTAGCGGGAGGATGGGAGCAGTACTTC,CASAPGLAGGWEQYF,TRBJ2-7,TRBD2,.,TRBV7-2
TGTGCCAGCTCCCGCGGGACAGGGGGCGGGCGACAAACTGAAGCTTTCTTT,CASSRGTGGGRQTEAFF,TRBJ1-1,TRBD1,.,TRBV18
TGTGCCAGCAGTTTCGGGACAGGAAGACCTGGTACAAATACGCAGTATTTT,CASSFGTGRPGTNTQYF,TRBJ2-3,TRBD1,many,TRBV27
TGTGCCAGCAGTTTACTTGGGCTGAAATCGAATACGCAGTATTTT,CASSLLGLKSNTQYF,TRBJ2-3,.,many,TRBV27
TGTGCCAGCAGCCGGGACTGGAACACCGGGGAGCTGTTTTTT,CASSRDWNTGELFF,TRBJ2-2,.,many,TRBV7-7